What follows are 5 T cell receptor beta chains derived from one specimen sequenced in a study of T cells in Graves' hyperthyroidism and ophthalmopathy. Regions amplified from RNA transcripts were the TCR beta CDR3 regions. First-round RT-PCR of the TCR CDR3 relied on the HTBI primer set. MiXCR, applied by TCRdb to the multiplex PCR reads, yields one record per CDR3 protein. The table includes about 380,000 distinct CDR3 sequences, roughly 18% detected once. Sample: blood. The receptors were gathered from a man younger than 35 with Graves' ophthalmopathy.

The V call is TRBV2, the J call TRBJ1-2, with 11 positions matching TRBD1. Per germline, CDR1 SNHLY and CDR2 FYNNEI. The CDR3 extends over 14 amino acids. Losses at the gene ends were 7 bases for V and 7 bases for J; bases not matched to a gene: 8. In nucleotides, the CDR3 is TGTGCCAGCAACATCGCCGGGACAGGGGGTGGCTACACCTTC. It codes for CASNIAGTGGGYTF. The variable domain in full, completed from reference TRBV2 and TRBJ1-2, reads EPEVTQTPSHQVTQMGQEVILRCVPISNHLYFYWYRQILGQKVEFLVSFYNNEISEKSEIFDDQFSVERPDGSNFTLKIRSTKLEDSAMYFCASNIAGTGGGYTFGSGTRLTVV.

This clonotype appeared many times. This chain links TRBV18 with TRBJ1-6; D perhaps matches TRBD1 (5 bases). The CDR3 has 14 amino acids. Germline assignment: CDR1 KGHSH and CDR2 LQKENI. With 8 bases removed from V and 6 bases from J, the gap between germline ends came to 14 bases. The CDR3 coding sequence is TGTGCCAGCACGAGCGGGACGCCTAATTCACCCCTCCACTTT. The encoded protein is CASTSGTPNSPLHF.

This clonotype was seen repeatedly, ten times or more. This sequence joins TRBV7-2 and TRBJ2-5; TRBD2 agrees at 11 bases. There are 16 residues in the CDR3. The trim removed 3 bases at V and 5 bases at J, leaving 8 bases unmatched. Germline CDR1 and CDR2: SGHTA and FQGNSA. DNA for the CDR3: TGTGCCAGCAGCTTCAATAGCGGGGGGGCCATGGAGACCCAGTACTTC. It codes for CASSFNSGGAMETQYF.

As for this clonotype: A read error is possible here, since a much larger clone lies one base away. The CDR3 is CASSSGTGEAYEQYF. The CDR3, as DNA: TGTGCCAGCAGTTCCGGGACAGGGGAGGCCTACGAGCAGTACTTC. The V call is TRBV6-6, the J call TRBJ2-7, with TRBD1 matching 10 bases. The CDR3 runs 15 residues. Germline CDR1 is MNHNY and CDR2 is SVGAGI (reference sequence). Germline trimming cut 4 bases from V and 2 bases from J; bases unmatched to any gene: 5.

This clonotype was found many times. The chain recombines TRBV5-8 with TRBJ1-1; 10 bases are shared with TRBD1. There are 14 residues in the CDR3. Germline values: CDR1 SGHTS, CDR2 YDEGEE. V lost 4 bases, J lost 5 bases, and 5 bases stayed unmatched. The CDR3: CASSVGQGRTEAFF. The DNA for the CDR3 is TGTGCCAGCAGCGTGGGACAGGGGAGGACTGAAGCTTTCTTT. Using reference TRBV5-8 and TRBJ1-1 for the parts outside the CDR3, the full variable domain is EAGVTQSPTHLIKTRGQQATLRCSPISGHTSVYWYQQALGLGLQFLLWYDEGEERNRGNFPPRFSGRQFPNYSSELNVNALELEDSALYLCASSVGQGRTEAFFGQGTRLTVV.